The clone carrying this T cell receptor (beta chain) appeared a few times. The data were taken from a study of cytomegalovirus exposure and HLA in healthy donors. PCR amplification relied on 60 Vbeta primers (plus 13 Jbeta primers). The protocol was immunoSEQ multiplex PCR, while the TCRdb copy is restricted to in-frame clones and leaves out a portion. The table has 150,000 to 200,000 clones, 85% to 90% seen once. CDR3 length: 14 residues. Looked up from germline, CDR1 is GTSNPN and CDR2 is SVGIG (reference sequence). V lost 4 bases, J lost 4 bases, and 9 bases stayed unmatched. The TCR sequence derives from a woman younger than 35 in good health and CMV-seronegative. The chain employs TRBV30 and TRBJ1-2, with 7 bases matching TRBD1. Sequences were obtained from PBMCs. The CDR3 bases are TGTGCCTGGACCCCCAGGGGGGCCGGCTATGGCTACACCTTC. Its protein is CAWTPRGAGYGYTF.